Sequencing of this T cell receptor (beta chain) was carried out in a study of cytomegalovirus exposure and HLA in healthy donors. General study findings and limits: In a later analysis, HLA-associated TCR beta chains were more clonally expanded than equally common others.

The CDR3 has 15 residues. Looked up from germline, CDR1 is SNHLY and CDR2 is FYNNEI. Germline trimming cut 8 bases from V and 3 bases from J; bases unmatched to any gene: 10. As concerns this clone: Its target is unknown.

The PCR was carried out with 60 Vbeta primers and 13 Jbeta primers. In the authors' methods: Later reanalysis found approximately 76 million unique TCR beta chains, about 11 million of them shared. Produced via immunoSEQ multiplex PCR; TCRdb's table is partial and in-frame only. V and J calls and clone size are those listed in that table; D and trimming were worked out from the DNA. The sample carries some 150,000 clones, under 80% recorded once. This rearrangement joins TRBV2 to TRBJ1-3; 7 bases agree with TRBD1. The receptor was isolated from a man aged 35 to 55 in good health and CMV-seronegative. Sequences were obtained from PBMCs. The CDR3 DNA sequence: TGTGCCAGCTGCTTTGCAGGGGGTTATGGAAACACCATATATTTT. Its translation: CASCFAGGYGNTIYF.